This T cell receptor (beta chain) was identified during a study of tumor-infiltrating lymphocytes in oesophageal squamous cell carcinoma. V was trimmed by 0 bases and J by 4 bases, leaving 11 bases between them. The CDR3 covers 15 residues. The V gene's germline CDR1 is SGHRS and CDR2 YFSETQ. One entry per CDR3 protein, called by TCRdb with MiXCR from the PCR reads. Counted here are about 21,000 distinct CDR3 sequences, 36% occurring once; the ten biggest clones make up roughly 12%. What was sequenced was esophageal tumor tissue. This TCR was sampled from a male donor with esophageal squamous cell carcinoma. The V and J genes are TRBV5-1 and TRBJ1-5; D call uncertain. The CDR3 loop is CASSLEPGQNQPQHF. CDR3 coding DNA: TGCGCCAGCAGCTTGGAACCGGGTCAAAATCAGCCCCAGCATTTT.